This TCR beta chain was recorded in a study of cytomegalovirus exposure and HLA in healthy donors (dated by TCRdb to 2016 to 2017). About the full investigation: An earlier analysis of several hundred of the donors reported roughly 300 Gb of sequence data and 90 million to 120 million unique TCR beta sequences obtained from about 170 million T cells. Approximately 330 gigabases of sequencing data and tens of millions of unique TCR sequences made up an early release that covered roughly 670 HLA-typed donors. Among the 398 genotyped donors, approximately 77% belonged to the genetic ancestry cluster associated with self-reported Caucasian donors. The study aimed to test whether cataloging public T cell receptors could reveal signatures of past pathogen exposure. The T cell repertoires of 700 or so subjects were profiled by immunosequencing and related to cytomegalovirus serostatus. Along with the approximately 700-subject first cohort, a separate validation cohort of around 110 different subjects was used. To predict cytomegalovirus infection status, the study brought together high-throughput TCR immunosequencing, statistical association of individual TCRs with disease status, and machine learning. A later analysis re-examined previously published TCR beta repertoires from more than 650 donors and added high-resolution HLA genotyping to investigate patterns of TCR occurrence. In the later analysis, no new phenotypic data were used to find candidate immune exposures; instead, reliance was placed on TCR beta sequences and their occurrence across donors. An earlier analysis of some 500 of the donors used high-throughput TCR beta sequencing to judge whether each TCR beta V gene segment behaved as functional or pseudogenic. Alongside the repertoire data, information on donor age, sex, ethnicity and CMV serostatus was compiled. In a later genetic analysis, genome-wide SNP genotypes for about 55% of the 666 donors were used, and that subset was treated as a discovery cohort. All discovery cohort repertoires had been generated using a single sequencing platform. Both class I and class II loci were covered by HLA typing, at four-digit resolution. Typing coverage varied by locus: roughly 629-640 donors for A, B, C, DRB1 and DQB1; 500 to 550 for DQA1; 606 for DPA1; around 450 for DPB1. Roughly five DR-DQ haplotypes were handled as single units for association and clustering because linkage in the cohort was strong. Among about 390 genotyped donors of the cohort, an average of around 240,000 unique TCR beta nucleotide sequences were sequenced per donor, approximately 20% of them non-productive. Overall study results and their limits: In vitro tests confirmed that three of the cytomegalovirus-associated TCR beta chains recognize cytomegalovirus antigens. At a false discovery rate of 0.05, a later analysis linked 16,951 TCR beta sequences to specific HLA alleles. According to a later analysis, most CMV-associated TCR beta chains appeared to be HLA-restricted, and the HLA associations seemed to be driven largely by CMV exposure. The study listed 150 to 200 TCR beta chains as associated with cytomegalovirus. In a later analysis, several top co-occurrence clusters were reported to appear linked to parvovirus B19, influenza, CMV and Epstein-Barr virus. Because counts were too low, fewer than 20 rarely observed V segments, including chromosome 9 orphons, were excluded from the earlier analysis of several hundred of the donors. In a later analysis, HLA-associated TCR beta chains showed more clonal expansion and lower generation probabilities than non-associated chains that were equally common. In an earlier analysis of about 600 of the donors, most TCR beta V segments appeared in productive rearrangements about 87% or about 30% of the time, broadly matching IMGT annotations. A further reported finding was that TCR beta sequences accurately predicted the HLA-A and HLA-B alleles for most subjects in the first cohort. In a later genetic analysis, a missense DCLRE1C variant was associated with V-gene and J-gene trimming of TCR beta chains, and the association was replicated in an independent cohort. While some public TCRs were present in many individuals, most TCR sequences turned up only very rarely across donors. According to a later genetic analysis, donors in an Asian-associated ancestry cluster had fewer N-insertions in productive TCRs than the roughly 670-donor mean. Because HLA typing was unavailable for some donors at each locus, only the typed subset was used in association tests. Assigning TCR associations to individual alleles was difficult when HLA alleles, especially DR and DQ, strongly co-occurred. In both the original and validation cohorts, the classifier was reported to diagnose cytomegalovirus status with high specificity and sensitivity. Only TCR beta chains were sequenced in this cohort, and the absence of alpha or paired-chain data limited detectable features. For the cohort, immune exposure information was limited to CMV serostatus. Some IMGT-functional V segments, including TRBV6-2 and TRBV6-3, could not be told apart with the 87-base-pair reads, so those segments were excluded. The authors suggested that the approach could potentially be extended to other disease states and immunological phenotypes. A group of highly shared sequence variants was considered likely to be a technical artifact of the sequencing pipeline. The presence/absence analyses assumed that sequencing depth was roughly uniform across donors, and that assumption may not be true. Linkage disequilibrium might explain the correlated functional status among segregating V segments, but an unknown experimental factor could not be ruled out. In a later analysis, the rate of TCR association differed among HLA loci, with DRB1 alleles having the most associated TCRs and HLA-C alleles having the fewest.

The cohort comprised 710 or so healthy bone marrow donors. All cohort members were sampled while nominally healthy, although unrecorded immune exposures were likely present. CMV serostatus was positive for about 290 and negative for about half of the roughly 700 cohort members, and was not recorded for this donor. A peripheral blood sample was provided by each donor, and peripheral blood mononuclear cells were used for TCR beta sequencing. The Qiagen DNeasy Blood Extraction Kit was used to extract genomic DNA from the blood cell samples. V is clipped by 4 bases and J by 0 bases, and the sequence between their germline boundaries is 13 bases long. Looking up the germline V gene (reference sequence) yields CDR1 LNHDA and CDR2 SQIVND. From the cysteine through the phenylalanine, the CDR3 covers 16 amino acids. The read is trimmed to its CDR3 DNA, 48 bases read in frame from base 1. The library was produced with the immunoSEQ multiplex PCR assay. The multiplex PCR relied on a mix of 60 forward primers for TCR Vbeta segments and 13 reverse primers for TCR Jbeta segments. The CDR3 region of rearranged TCR beta genes was amplified from genomic DNA by a multiplex PCR assay. The amplified TCR beta libraries were sequenced on the Illumina HiSeq System as 87-base-pair reads. Turning to the authors' computational methods: A later analysis counted about 76 million unique TCR beta chains across the 550 to 800 repertoires, and 9 million to 14 million of these chains were shared by at least two donors. To remove PCR and sequencing errors, raw reads were error-corrected and collapsed into unique sequences using a nearest-neighbor algorithm that merged closely related sequences. CDR3 sequences were aligned to IMGT reference sequences to assign V, D and J gene segments. For a sequence to be retained, a match of at least six nucleotides to both a V gene segment and a J gene segment was required. A rearrangement was called productive if the CDR3 had no stop codons and remained in frame with V and J, and every other rearrangement was called non-productive. CDR3 was defined by IMGT convention, running from the second conserved V-encoded cysteine to the conserved J-encoded phenylalanine. The earlier analysis of 587 of the donors excluded sequences that lacked an unambiguous match to a single V gene segment. An earlier analysis of approximately 590 of the donors called V segments functional above 56.7% productive rearrangements and segregating when the between-donor standard deviation exceeded 5%. A statistical classification framework was built to diagnose cytomegalovirus status from the catalog of TCR beta chain sequences. In a later analysis, TCR nucleotide sequences were compared against IMGT/GENE-DB human TR gene sequences so that V and J genes could be assigned. In a later analysis, CDR3 sequences and most-parsimonious VDJ recombination scenarios were assigned using the TCRdist pipeline. In a later analysis, each TCR beta chain was defined by its CDR3 amino acid sequence together with its V-gene family, and reads without a unique V-gene family were excluded. To address suspected cross-contamination and a sequencing artifact, a later analysis removed around 600 highly shared, low-generation-probability nucleotide sequences. For each public chain, a later analysis derived a clonal expansion index from normalized ranks of inferred template counts within each repertoire. Generation probabilities in a later analysis came from a VDJ recombination model fitted to out-of-frame rearrangements, and those results were checked against IGoR. In a later analysis, hypergeometric tests were used to score TCR-TCR, TCR-HLA and TCR-CMV co-occurrence, with a repertoire-size bias correction applied to TCR pairs. False discovery rates were estimated in a later analysis by permuting HLA or CMV assignments 20 times. A later analysis grouped co-occurring TCRs with DBSCAN, adding TCRdist sequence similarity when clustering within HLA-allele-positive subsets. For co-occurrence clustering, repertoires with fewer than 30,000 or more than 120,000 public chains were excluded, along with about five repertoires with anomalous nucleotide sharing. Here the immuneACCESS table is served through TCRdb, limited to in-frame sequences with V and J called. Missing clones are a known gap in these copies; in checked studies unresolved V genes cover under half, and the rest lacks a known reason. That table gives V, J and clone size, and the DNA gave D and trimming. The sample table records around 150,000 clones; 55% to 80% of these occur just once. Approximately 15% of the sample comes from the top ten.

As for this clone: Its antigen is still unknown. No qualities accompany the bases; no much larger clone lies one base away.

The specimen sequenced was PBMCs. The V and J segments used are TRBV19 and TRBJ2-1; possibly the D gene is TRBD2, per 6 matching bases. The clonotype originates from a human donor in good health. The DNA sequence is TGTGCCAGTAGTAGAGAGCGGGCCAGCTCCTACAATGAGCAGTTCTTC. The encoded protein is CASSRERASSYNEQFF.